These 32 T cell receptor beta chains were sequenced from one sample in a study of Ad26.COV2.S vaccination and SARS-CoV-2 variants. Using immunoSEQ multiplex PCR, the repertoire was profiled, and TCRdb retains in-frame clones only, with some absent. The sample holds hundreds of thousands of clones; 90% are singletons and the top ten take 10% to 15%. Treatment indicated: around 19 received Ad26.COV2.S at low or high dose, single or two shots; about 5 received placebo; per-sample allocation not given. The study sampled participants on day 63 after the first vaccine or placebo injection. The starting material was peripheral blood, obtained in a trial of Ad26.COV2.S vaccine versus placebo. The receptor set was obtained from a person aged 18-65 years who received the Ad26.COV2.S COVID-19 vaccine or a placebo.

The chain uses TRBV11-1 and TRBJ2-1; 10 positions match TRBD2. Germline lookup yields CDR1 SGHAT and CDR2 FQDESV (reference sequence). V was clipped by 4 bases and J by 4 bases; unmatched bases: 1. The CDR3 length is 14 residues. For the CDR3, the DNA is TGTGCCAGCAGCTGGACTAGCGGATACAATGAGCAGTTCTTC. Protein: CASSWTSGYNEQFF.

The CDR3 loop reads CASSPWEGALDEAFF. Written as DNA, the CDR3 is TGTGCCAGCTCACCATGGGAGGGGGCCCTAGATGAAGCTTTCTTT. The chain combines TRBV18 with TRBJ1-1; 7 nucleotides line up with TRBD1. CDR3 size: 15 residues. Germline lookup yields CDR1 KGHSH and CDR2 LQKENI. Trimming removed 2 bases from V and 7 bases from J; junction bases left unmatched: 10.

This chain links TRBV7-9 with TRBJ2-1, with 12 bases that match TRBD2. The CDR3 length is 15 residues. Trimming cost V 2 bases and J 9 bases; bases outside gene matches: 5. Germline V lookup: CDR1 SEHNR, CDR2 FQNEAQ (reference sequence). CDR3 DNA sequence: TGTGCCAGCAGCTTAAGGCTAGCGGGAGGGGTTGAGCAGTTCTTC. Translation: CASSLRLAGGVEQFF.

This chain uses TRBV28 with TRBJ2-3, with 8 bases lining up with TRBD2. The germline gives CDR1 MDHEN, CDR2 SYDVKM. V dropped 6 bases and J dropped 0; count of bases not matched to a gene: 8. This CDR3 contains 16 residues. CDR3 nucleotide sequence: TGTGCCAGCAGATCGACTAGCGAGGCTAGCACAGATACGCAGTATTTT. Its translation: CASRSTSEASTDTQYF.

V and J are TRBV7-8 and TRBJ2-7; TRBD2 aligns across 9 bases. CDR1 is SGHVS and CDR2 is FQNEAQ in the germline V gene. This CDR3 region has 14 residues. V lost 1 base to trimming and J lost 9 bases; unmatched junction nucleotides: 7. The CDR3 coding sequence is TGTGCCAGCAGCTTAGGGGGGACTAGCAGCGGGCAGTACTTC. Amino acid sequence: CASSLGGTSSGQYF.

This clone was seen only a few times. This chain uses TRBV19 with TRBJ2-2; TRBD1 agrees at 7 bases. J gave up 6 bases and V 6 bases, and 7 bases lay outside the gene matches. CDR3 length: 14 amino acids. The germline V gene encodes CDR1 LNHDA and CDR2 SQIVND (reference sequence). In DNA form, the CDR3 reads TGTGCCAGTAGAGAGACAGGGTTTGCCGGGGAGCTGTTTTTT. Residues: CASRETGFAGELFF. Looking up the rest from reference TRBV19 and TRBJ2-2 gives the full variable domain: DGGITQSPKYLFRKEGQNVTLSCEQNLNHDAMYWYRQDPGQGLRLIYYSQIVNDFQKGDIAEGYSVSREKKESFPLTVTSAQKNPTAFYLCASRETGFAGELFFGEGSRLTVL.

This clone is a singleton in its sample. The V gene is TRBV7-7, the J gene TRBJ2-1; 10 bases are shared with TRBD2. Germline loops: CDR1 SSHAT, CDR2 FNYEAQ (reference sequence). The CDR3 extends over 15 amino acids. J lost 3 bases, V lost 5 bases, and 4 bases had no gene match. The CDR3 nucleotides are TGTGCCAGCAGCCGTACTAGCGGGGTCTACAATGAGCAGTTCTTC. Residues: CASSRTSGVYNEQFF.

The chain combines TRBV29-1 with TRBJ1-2; D possibly corresponds to TRBD1 (5 bases). This CDR3 region has 14 residues. Germline V CDR1 and CDR2: SQVTM, ANQGSEA. V lost 2 bases to trimming and J lost 3 bases, with 13 bases between them. The CDR3 is CSVEKKGRDYGYTF. CDR3 coding DNA: TGCAGCGTTGAAAAGAAGGGGCGCGACTATGGCTACACCTTC.

This chain joins TRBV24-1 and TRBJ2-7; TRBD2 matches 9 bases. This CDR3 contains 16 residues. The V and J ends lost 4 bases and 1 base, in that order; junction bases with no gene match: 7. The V gene's germline CDR1 is KGHDR and CDR2 SFDVKD. CDR3 residues: CATSDSGSGRSYEQYF. Here the CDR3 DNA reads TGTGCCACCAGTGACTCTGGTAGCGGGAGATCCTACGAGCAGTACTTC.

The rearrangement joins TRBV19 to TRBJ1-5, with a tentative D call TRBD1 (6 bases). The length of the CDR3 is 15 residues. The V and J ends lost 7 bases and 0 bases respectively, with 13 bases between them. In germline, CDR1 is LNHDA, CDR2 SQIVND (reference sequence). In DNA form, the CDR3 reads TGTGCCAGTAAGGCGGGACATTCTAGCAATCAGCCCCAGCATTTT. It encodes CASKAGHSSNQPQHF.

This chain uses TRBV28 with TRBJ2-3; 7 nucleotides match TRBD2. Per germline, CDR1 MDHEN and CDR2 SYDVKM. The CDR3 covers 16 residues. The junction had 10 bases not matched to a gene; V was cut back by 7 bases and J by 0 bases. The CDR3 sequence: CASTPSGGRSTDTQYF. The CDR3 DNA sequence: TGTGCCAGCACCCCTAGCGGCGGGAGAAGCACAGATACGCAGTATTTT.

The J gene is TRBJ2-2, the V gene TRBV4-3; either TRBD1 or TRBD2 may supply D (5 bases each). The CDR3 extends over 17 amino acids. Germline CDR1 is LGHNA and CDR2 is YSLEER. Trimming took 0 bases from V and 2 from J, leaving 13 bases between them. The CDR3 here is CASSQDSNWDNTGELFF. CDR3 DNA: TGCGCCAGCAGCCAAGATTCGAATTGGGACAACACCGGGGAGCTGTTTTTT.

The CDR3 region has the DNA TGTGCCAGCAGCTTAGCTAGGGTCCATGAGCAGTTCTTC. Protein sequence: CASSLARVHEQFF. The chain uses TRBV7-9 and TRBJ2-1; D ambiguous. The germline V and J ends were trimmed by 0 bases and 8 bases, with 8 bases remaining between them. Germline values: CDR1 SEHNR, CDR2 FQNEAQ (reference sequence). CDR3 length equals 13 residues.

The chain uses TRBV27 and TRBJ2-2; 8 nucleotides match TRBD2. Germline V gives CDR1 MNHEY, CDR2 SMNVEV (reference sequence). The CDR3 consists of 15 residues. V trimming: 2 bases; J trimming: 1 base; junction bases outside the gene matches: 0. The CDR3 protein is CASSLTSGNTGELFF. The CDR3 DNA reads TGTGCCAGCAGTTTAACTAGCGGGAACACCGGGGAGCTGTTTTTT.

The rearrangement links TRBV7-9 to TRBJ1-2; D gene unclear. V lost 4 bases, J lost 3 bases, and 6 bases lay in between. Germline CDR1 SEHNR, CDR2 FQNEAQ (reference sequence). CDR3 size: 12 residues. CDR3 bases: TGTGCCAGCAGCTCCCTCGACTATGGCTACACCTTC. It yields the protein CASSSLDYGYTF.

The J gene is TRBJ2-3, the V gene TRBV6-5, with TRBD1 matching 10 bases. Germline V gene sequence: CDR1 MNHEY, CDR2 SVGAGI. The V segment lost 7 bases and the J segment 6 bases; nucleotides outside the gene matches: 10. This CDR3 is 15 amino acids long. In nucleotides, the CDR3 is TGTGCCAGCAAACCGGGACAGGGGCGCGAGGATACGCAGTATTTT. As protein: CASKPGQGREDTQYF.

The chain is built from TRBV6-2 or TRBV6-3 and TRBJ2-1, with D hard to call. Trimming pared 1 base from V and 0 bases from J, leaving 13 bases between. The germline CDR1 and CDR2 sequences are MNHEY and SVGEGT. This CDR3 has 17 amino acids. This chain's CDR3 is CASSYYKDVSSYNEQFF. CDR3 coding DNA: TGTGCCAGCAGTTACTATAAGGACGTGAGCTCCTACAATGAGCAGTTCTTC.

V is TRBV11-1 and J is TRBJ2-7; D is perhaps TRBD1 or TRBD2 (5 bases each). V dropped 2 bases and J dropped 3 bases, with 8 bases sitting between them. Germline V gives CDR1 SGHAT, CDR2 FQDESV (reference sequence). The CDR3 has 13 amino acids. The CDR3 here is CASSLRDGYEQYF. In nucleotides, the CDR3 is TGTGCCAGCAGCTTAAGGGACGGCTACGAGCAGTACTTC.

The CDR3 region is CATTGGGGQPQHF. CDR3 DNA sequence: TGTGCCACAACAGGGGGCGGAGGTCAGCCCCAGCATTTT. The chain couples TRBV5-4 to TRBJ1-5; 9 bases map to TRBD1. In germline, CDR1 is SGHNT, CDR2 YYREEE (reference sequence). This CDR3 is 13 amino acids long. Unmatched junction bases numbered 7, after V lost 9 bases and J lost 6 bases.

This clone was seen once. This chain connects TRBV7-9 to TRBJ1-2, with TRBD1 identical over 7 bases. Unmatched junction bases numbered 5, after V lost 0 bases and J lost 4 bases. The length of the CDR3 is 15 residues. Germline V gene sequence: CDR1 SEHNR, CDR2 FQNEAQ (reference sequence). CDR3 loop: CASSLATGQIYGYTF. CDR3 DNA sequence: TGTGCCAGCAGCTTAGCGACGGGACAGATCTATGGCTACACCTTC.

The chain carries TRBV5-5 and TRBJ2-1, with 8 bases matching TRBD2. The CDR3 has 15 amino acids. In germline, CDR1 is SGHKS, CDR2 YYEKEE (reference sequence). V shed 4 bases and J 8 bases; nucleotides not matched to a gene: 11. In DNA form, the CDR3 reads TGTGCCAGCAGCCTTCCGGGAGGGCCTCAGTATGAGCAGTTCTTC. This encodes CASSLPGGPQYEQFF.

The V gene is TRBV5-1, the J gene TRBJ2-1; no reliable D call. Trimming took 5 bases from V and 6 from J, leaving 15 bases between them. Germline V gene sequence: CDR1 SGHRS, CDR2 YFSETQ. The length of the CDR3 is 14 residues. The CDR3 loop reads CASSPTSQPNEQFF. The CDR3 DNA reads TGCGCCAGCAGTCCAACCTCGCAACCCAATGAGCAGTTCTTC.

This chain joins TRBV6-2 or TRBV6-3 and TRBJ2-3; 9 bases are shared with TRBD2. Germline values: CDR1 MNHEY, CDR2 SVGEGT. The CDR3 is 16 amino acids. V dropped 2 bases and J dropped 4; count of bases not matched to a gene: 7. CDR3 region: CASSYGLAGRPDTQYF. The DNA of the CDR3 is TGTGCCAGCAGTTACGGGCTAGCGGGACGACCAGATACGCAGTATTTT.

The chain uses TRBV5-5 and TRBJ1-5; D call uncertain. Trimming took off 2 bases at V and 9 bases at J, with 12 bases between the two ends. This CDR3 region has 13 residues. CDR1 and CDR2 (germline): SGHKS, YYEKEE (reference sequence). The CDR3 bases are TGTGCCAGCAGCTTATTACTATTTCGGCCCCAGCATTTT. This encodes CASSLLLFRPQHF.

This clone occurred once. CDR3 sequence (DNA): TGTGCCAGCAGCTCGAATCACAGGGCTGAAGCTTTCTTT. It yields the protein CASSSNHRAEAFF. The chain employs TRBV9 and TRBJ1-1; D possibly corresponds to TRBD1 (6 bases). Trimming shortened V by 4 bases and J by 6 bases, and 13 bases separated the two germline ends. CDR3 length: 13 amino acids. Germline loops: CDR1 SGDLS, CDR2 YYNGEE.

Only a few counts were recorded for this clone. The chain uses TRBV7-9 and TRBJ2-7; D call uncertain. The CDR3 runs 14 residues. V gave up 3 bases and J gave up 6 bases, with 15 bases separating them. Germline-derived CDR1 and CDR2 are SEHNR and FQNEAQ (reference sequence). The CDR3 region has the DNA TGTGCCAGCAGCTTTGAAGACCTTAGGAGCGAGCAGTACTTC. This sequence encodes CASSFEDLRSEQYF. The entire variable domain, with the rest obtained from reference TRBV7-9 and TRBJ2-7, is as follows: DTGVSQNPRHKITKRGQNVTFRCDPISEHNRLYWYRQTLGQGPEFLTYFQNEAQLEKSRLLSDRFSAERPKGSFSTLEIQRTEQGDSAMYLCASSFEDLRSEQYFGPGTRLTVT.

This chain connects TRBV7-3 to TRBJ2-3, with 12 bases that match TRBD2. Germline CDR1 reads SGHTA; CDR2 reads FQGTGA. V lost 2 bases to trimming and J lost 4 bases; unmatched junction nucleotides: 10. This CDR3 region has 18 residues. The CDR3 region is CASSLSLSSGRAPDTQYF. The CDR3 DNA sequence: TGTGCCAGCAGCTTATCTTTGTCTAGCGGGAGGGCCCCAGATACGCAGTATTTT. Full variable domain (outside the CDR3, taken from reference TRBV7-3 and TRBJ2-3): GAGVSQTPSNKVTEKGKYVELRCDPISGHTALYWYRQSLGQGPEFLIYFQGTGAADDSGLPNDRFFAVRPEGSVSTLKIQRTERGDSAVYLCASSLSLSSGRAPDTQYFGPGTRLTVL.

Of note for this clone: The sample holds other DNA sequences that translate to the same CDR3. V gene TRBV5-6 combines with J gene TRBJ1-1; no reliable D call. Deletions cut 0 bases from V and 1 base from J, with 4 bases between. The CDR3 totals 13 residues. Per germline, CDR1 SGHDT and CDR2 YYEEEE. CDR3 sequence: CASSLGPNTEAFF. The CDR3 nucleotides are TGTGCCAGCAGCTTGGGGCCGAACACTGAAGCTTTCTTT.

The chain employs TRBV10-3 and TRBJ1-3; D is uncertain. CDR3 size: 13 residues. Trimming left V 8 bases short and J 2 bases short, with 10 bases between. In germline, CDR1 is ENHRY, CDR2 SYGVKD. CDR3 sequence: CAISNDPGNTIYF. The DNA for the CDR3 is TGTGCCATCTCTAACGACCCTGGAAACACCATATATTTT.

V is TRBV2 and J is TRBJ2-1; 7 bases align to TRBD1. V trimming: 2 bases; J trimming: 3 bases; junction bases outside the gene matches: 1. CDR1 is SNHLY and CDR2 is FYNNEI in the germline V gene. The CDR3 consists of 14 residues. The chain's CDR3 is CASSETGDYNEQFF. CDR3 sequence (DNA): TGTGCCAGCAGTGAAACAGGGGACTACAATGAGCAGTTCTTC.

The rearrangement joins TRBV5-4 to TRBJ1-1; D not certain. Germline assignment: CDR1 SGHNT and CDR2 YYREEE (reference sequence). CDR3 length equals 13 residues. V was clipped by 8 bases and J by 0 bases, with 11 bases between them. The CDR3 nucleotides read TGTGCCAGTATGACGGGGTTGAACACTGAAGCTTTCTTT. Its translation: CASMTGLNTEAFF.

The genes are TRBV2 and TRBJ1-3; D remains unclear. V was cut by 4 bases and J by 2 bases, with 12 bases left in between. Germline CDR1 reads SNHLY; CDR2 reads FYNNEI. The CDR3 extends over 15 amino acids. DNA for the CDR3: TGTGCCAGCAGTGCAGTAGTCAATCCTGGAAACACCATATATTTT. It yields the protein CASSAVVNPGNTIYF.